This T cell receptor beta chain was profiled in a study of blood T cells in healthy people across ages. The CDR3 contains 14 residues. V was clipped by 0 bases and J by 8 bases, with 8 bases between them. The germline gives CDR1 MNHNY, CDR2 SVGAGI (reference sequence). Study findings and constraints: PBMCs that were unsorted prevented a conclusive naive versus antigen-experienced comparison.

Next came a second PCR, run for about 6 to 12 cycles, which used a sample-barcoded 5' primer along with a J-beta primer mix. MiXCR was run by TCRdb on the 5' RACE reads, yielding one entry per CDR3 protein. This repertoire shows around 1.7 million distinct CDR3 sequences, 28% found once; its top ten account for roughly 8%. This clonotype was counted a few times. Its antigen is currently unknown. The genes are TRBV6-6 and TRBJ1-6; TRBD1 might be the D (5 bases). Source material: blood. The source of this sequence is a woman between 25 and 40 years old in good health. The CDR3 spells CASSYSVGHSPLHF. In DNA, the CDR3 is TGTGCCAGCAGTTACTCCGTGGGACATTCACCCCTCCACTTT.